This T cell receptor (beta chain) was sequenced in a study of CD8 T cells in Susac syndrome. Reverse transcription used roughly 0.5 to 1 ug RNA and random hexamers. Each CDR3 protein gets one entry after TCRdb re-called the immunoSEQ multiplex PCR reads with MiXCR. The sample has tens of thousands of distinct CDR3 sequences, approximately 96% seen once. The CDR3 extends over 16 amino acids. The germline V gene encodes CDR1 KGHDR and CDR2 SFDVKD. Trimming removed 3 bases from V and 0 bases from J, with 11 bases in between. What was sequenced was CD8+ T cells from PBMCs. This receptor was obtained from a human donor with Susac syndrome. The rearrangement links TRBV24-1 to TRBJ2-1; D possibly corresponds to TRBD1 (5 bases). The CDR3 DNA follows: TGTGCCACCAGTGATAGCAGGGTTAGCTCCTACAATGAGCAGTTCTTC. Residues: CATSDSRVSSYNEQFF.